This T cell receptor beta chain emerged from a study of blood T cell repertoires in COVID-19. The overall study: The study drew acute and convalescent COVID-19 samples from the United States, Italy and Spain. From T cells, B-cell-depleted T cells, or PBMCs came the material, which was cDNA or gDNA.

Germline V gene sequence: CDR1 GTSNPN, CDR2 SVGIG (reference sequence). V shed 1 base and J shed 3 bases, with 6 bases lying between them. The CDR3 extends over 13 amino acids. Here immunoSEQ multiplex PCR was the method, and the copy in TCRdb shows in-frame clones only, minus some. The sample lists fewer than 250,000 clones; about 86% were seen once. J is TRBJ1-4 and V is TRBV30; no definite D call. The sequenced sample consisted of peripheral blood. This clonotype was obtained from a woman in her 50s with acute or convalescent COVID-19. The chain's CDR3 is CAWSGQSNEKLFF. For the CDR3, the DNA is TGTGCCTGGAGTGGGCAGTCTAATGAAAAACTGTTTTTT. Based on the CDR3 plus reference TRBV30 and TRBJ1-4, the full variable domain is SQTIHQWPATLVQPVGSPLSLECTVEGTSNPNLYWYRQAAGRGLQLLFYSVGIGQISSEVPQNLSASRPQDRQFILSSKKLLLSDSGFYLCAWSGQSNEKLFFGSGTQLSVL.